The T cell receptor beta chain described here comes from a study of T cell responses to AZD1222 COVID-19 vaccine. Produced via immunoSEQ multiplex PCR; TCRdb's table is partial and in-frame only. The sample consists of 140,000 to 150,000 clones, over 90% of them appearing once. V was shortened by 2 bases and J by 3 bases, with 13 bases between the two germline ends. CDR3 length: 14 amino acids. Germline CDR1 and CDR2: GTSNPN and SVGIG (reference sequence). This clone was observed a handful of times. The receptor's source is an adult in good health. Specimen: peripheral blood, collected on day 0 of AZD1222 vaccination. The chain combines TRBV30 with TRBJ1-1; D uncertain. CDR3 loop: CAWSITGGDTEAFF. The CDR3 DNA is TGTGCCTGGAGTATTACCGGCGGGGACACTGAAGCTTTCTTT. Looking up the rest from reference TRBV30 and TRBJ1-1 gives the full variable domain: SQTIHQWPATLVQPVGSPLSLECTVEGTSNPNLYWYRQAAGRGLQLLFYSVGIGQISSEVPQNLSASRPQDRQFILSSKKLLLSDSGFYLCAWSITGGDTEAFFGQGTRLTVV.